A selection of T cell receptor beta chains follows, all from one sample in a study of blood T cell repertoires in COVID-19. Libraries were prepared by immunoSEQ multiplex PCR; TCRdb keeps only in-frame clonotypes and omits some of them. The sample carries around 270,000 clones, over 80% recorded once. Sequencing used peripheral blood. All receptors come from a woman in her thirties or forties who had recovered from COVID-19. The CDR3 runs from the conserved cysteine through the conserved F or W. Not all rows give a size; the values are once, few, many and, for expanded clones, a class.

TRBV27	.	CASSLTGVGKNIQYF
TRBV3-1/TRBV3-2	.	CASTTDSTNEKLFF
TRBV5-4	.	CASSLVQGSSGYTF
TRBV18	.	CASSQIGTGQETQYF
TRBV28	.	CASSLDGTGALETQYF
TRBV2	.	CASNRDSNQPQHF
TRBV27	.	CASSQGEPGRYEQYF
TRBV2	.	CASSGQGFGYTF
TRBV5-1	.	CASSLSPEGPQHF
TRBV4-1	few	CASSPVAQGARETQYF
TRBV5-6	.	CASSSKRGGNYGYTF
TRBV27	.	CASSLVGGGTTDTQYF
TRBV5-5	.	CASRQSRDIITGELFF
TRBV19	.	CASSIGIPAFF
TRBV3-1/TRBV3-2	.	CASSQAERGEKLFF
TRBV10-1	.	CASSGLINSPLHF
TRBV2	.	CASTSERGSPLHF
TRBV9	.	CASKGVGANVLTF
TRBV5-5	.	CASSLVGQGVRETQYF
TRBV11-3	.	CASSLGLVHGQYF
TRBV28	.	CAGSSGQGAIGELFF
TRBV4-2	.	CASSQDPLAGNYTDTQYF
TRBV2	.	CASSEGTGNTEAFF
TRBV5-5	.	CASSPLWTGGLSGANVLTF
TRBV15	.	CATSREGQGRQPQHF
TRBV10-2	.	CASSARPDMTYEQYF
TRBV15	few	CATSEGHRRGNQPQHF
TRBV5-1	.	CASSPSTGGREAFF
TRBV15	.	CATSRDTGQGFSGYTF
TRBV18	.	CASSPPQAGSSGANVLTF
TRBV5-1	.	CASSSTGQSAYNEQFF
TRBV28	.	CASSLGLAWTGGSYEQYF
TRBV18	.	CASSPRSLAGDTDTQYF
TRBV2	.	CASCRSNTGELFF
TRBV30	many	CAWSNGYNEQFF
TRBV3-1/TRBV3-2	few	CASMGGGNYGYTF
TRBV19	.	CASSGGQHTDTQYF
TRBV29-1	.	CSVELDSNYEQYF
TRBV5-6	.	CASSRRDTYNYGYTF
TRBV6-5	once	CASSYGQGAEKLFF
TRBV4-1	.	CASSSGTHTGELFF
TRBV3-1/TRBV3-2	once	CASSQAYRGQEAEAFF
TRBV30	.	CAWRPRDRSGNTIYF
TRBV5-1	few	CASSSDRANIQYF
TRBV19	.	CASSISGAGDTGELFF
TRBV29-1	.	CSVGRTGSYNEQFF
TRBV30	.	CAWSSGAGGNQPQHF
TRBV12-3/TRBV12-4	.	CASSFGNQPQHF
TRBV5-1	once	CASSLGGVAYEQYF
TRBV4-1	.	CASSQEPGGLYNEQFF
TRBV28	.	CASREQNPNQPQHF
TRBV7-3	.	CASSQGSGGRYEQYF
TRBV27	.	CATRTGGNTGELFF
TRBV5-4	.	CASTRQGGEKLFF
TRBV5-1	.	CASSPRQAEKLFF
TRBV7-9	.	CASSFTGLSYEQYF
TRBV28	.	CASSIGQGIYGYTF
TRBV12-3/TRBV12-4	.	CASSTGAAGELFF
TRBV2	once	CASMEEGSPEMNTEAFF
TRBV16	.	CASSQLEEGTGELFF